This TCR beta chain was recovered during a study of PD-1 blockade in mismatch repair-deficient tumors. Study-wide background: Patients had 12 mismatch repair-deficient cancer types, all previously treated and progressing.

TCRdb's table, derived via immunoSEQ multiplex PCR, lists solely in-frame clones and lacks some. The repertoire consists of about 38,000 clones, with more than 75% occurring once and the leading ten covering 22%. TCR sequencing covered three patients who responded to pembrolizumab. Deletions cut 0 bases from V and 5 bases from J, with 10 bases between. Germline values: CDR1 LNHNV, CDR2 YYDKDF (reference sequence). This CDR3 contains 14 residues. This clone was counted once. This rearrangement joins TRBV15 to TRBJ2-5; the D gene is possibly TRBD1 (6 bases). Sequencing was performed on peripheral blood, taken 4 weeks after starting pembrolizumab. This sequence was found in an adult with mismatch repair-deficient cancer. In DNA, the CDR3 is TGTGCCACCAGCAGAGACAGGGGTAGGGAGACCCAGTACTTC. Its protein is CATSRDRGRETQYF. The full variable domain, with the rest looked up from reference TRBV15 and TRBJ2-5, is DAMVIQNPRYQVTQFGKPVTLSCSQTLNHNVMYWYQQKSSQAPKLLFHYYDKDFNNEADTPDNFQSRRPNTSFCFLDIRSPGLGDTAMYLCATSRDRGRETQYFGPGTRLLVL.